What follows describes a single TCR beta chain. What it recognizes is unknown. The V gene end was trimmed by 5 bases and the J gene end by 9 bases; junction bases not matched to a gene: 12. CDR1 is MNHEY, CDR2 SMNVEV, per germline (reference sequence). The CDR3 extends over 14 amino acids. Once extracted for a subset, genomic DNA was divided evenly among several immunoSEQ plates. Clones were read by immunoSEQ multiplex PCR, and TCRdb kept only the in-frame ones, dropping some. The table lists hundreds of thousands of clones, roughly 98% of them singletons, with approximately 0.33% in the top ten. The record originates from a study of shared clonotypes between healthy human individuals. Findings and limits, study-wide: Relative to their counterparts shared across all four donors, non-shared clonotypes exhibited diminished generation probabilities. The naive CD4 repertoires of a handful of donors were compared, and around 5.1% of clonotypes were shared.

CD8 cells regarded as naive lacked CD45RO, were positively chosen for CCR7, and omitted terminally differentiated effector memory CD45RA+ cells. This chain links TRBV27 with TRBJ2-7; 8 bases are shared with TRBD1. The sequenced sample consisted of naive CD8+ T cells sorted from blood. This TCR came from a young man in good health. CDR3 residues: CASSPRPTGDGQYF. The CDR3 DNA reads TGTGCCAGCAGTCCCCGCCCGACAGGGGATGGGCAGTACTTC.